This T cell receptor (beta chain) was captured in a study of cytomegalovirus exposure and HLA in healthy donors. Germline V gene data show CDR1 as LGHNA and CDR2 as YSLEER. The V gene lost 0 bases and the J gene lost 2 bases, with 10 bases spanning the gap. This CDR3 has 15 residues. Primers included in the PCR were 60 Vbeta and 13 Jbeta primers. Sequencing was performed with immunoSEQ multiplex PCR; in TCRdb, only in-frame clones are kept and a portion is missing. The sample yields 85,000 to 100,000 clones, roughly three quarters seen once. Sequencing input: PBMCs. This TCR was sampled from a woman aged 55-70 years in good health and CMV-seronegative. The gene calls are TRBV4-3 and TRBJ2-5, with D maybe TRBD1 (6 bases). This CDR3 is CASSQDGTRQETQYF. The CDR3 coding sequence is TGCGCCAGCAGCCAAGATGGGACACGGCAAGAGACCCAGTACTTC.